These 21 T cell receptor beta chains came from one sample sequenced in a study of Ad26.COV2.S vaccination and SARS-CoV-2 variants. As for treatment: approximately 18 received Ad26.COV2.S at low or high dose, single or two shots; roughly 5 received placebo; per-sample allocation not given. At day 63 after the first vaccine or placebo injection, samples were drawn. Using immunoSEQ multiplex PCR, the repertoire was profiled, and TCRdb retains in-frame clones only, with some absent. Among around 450,000 clones listed, 75% to 90% were seen once. This specimen consisted of peripheral blood, obtained in a trial of Ad26.COV2.S vaccine versus placebo. These receptors were collected from a person between 18 and 60 years old who received the Ad26.COV2.S COVID-19 vaccine or a placebo.

CDR3 protein: CASSSITSGRDQETQYF. For the CDR3, the DNA is TGTGCCAGCAGCTCAATTACTAGCGGGAGGGACCAAGAGACCCAGTACTTC. J is TRBJ2-5 and V is TRBV5-6; 13 positions match TRBD2. The CDR3 extends over 17 amino acids. The trim removed 3 bases at V and 0 bases at J, leaving 5 bases unmatched. In germline, CDR1 is SGHDT, CDR2 YYEEEE.

The V gene is TRBV4-1, the J gene TRBJ2-1; no definite D call. This CDR3 is built from 14 residues. V gave up 4 bases and J gave up 3 bases, with 10 bases separating them. CDR1 and CDR2 from the germline V gene are MGHRA and YSYEKL. The CDR3 DNA follows: TGCGCCAGCAGCCCAAGGAACGACTACAATGAGCAGTTCTTC. It encodes CASSPRNDYNEQFF.

The CDR3 sequence is CASSLFLAGASRGNIQYF. In nucleotides, the CDR3 is TGTGCCAGCAGCTTGTTTCTAGCGGGAGCCTCCAGGGGAAACATTCAGTACTTC. The V call is TRBV7-2, the J call TRBJ2-4, with 10 bases aligning to TRBD2. Germline V lookup: CDR1 SGHTA, CDR2 FQGNSA. V shed 3 bases, J shed 6 bases, and the junction held 14 bases outside the gene matches. This CDR3 spans 18 amino acids.

This sequence joins TRBV9 and TRBJ1-1; maybe TRBD1 (5 bases). The CDR3 contains 15 residues. Germline V gene data show CDR1 as SGDLS and CDR2 as YYNGEE. Trimming removed 3 bases at V and 2 bases at J, with 14 bases between. The CDR3, as DNA: TGTGCCAGCAGCGGAGGGGCGGTAGGTAACACTGAAGCTTTCTTT. Its translation is CASSGGAVGNTEAFF.

This clone was seen only a few times. The chain links TRBV5-5 to TRBJ2-3, with D uncertain. CDR3 length equals 16 residues. Trimming removed 0 bases at V and 4 bases at J, with 15 bases between. CDR1 and CDR2 (germline): SGHKS, YYEKEE (reference sequence). CDR3 bases: TGTGCCAGCAGCTTGGCCGGGTACCCAAAGGCAGATACGCAGTATTTT. Residues: CASSLAGYPKADTQYF.

This chain links TRBV4-1 with TRBJ2-7; no reliable D call. CDR1 is MGHRA, CDR2 YSYEKL, per germline. This CDR3 has 16 residues. The V gene lost 0 bases and the J gene lost 3 bases, with 15 bases spanning the gap. In DNA form, the CDR3 reads TGCGCCAGCAGCCAAGATCTTGGAAAAGGCCTCTACGAGCAGTACTTC. This translates into CASSQDLGKGLYEQYF.

This clone appeared a single time. The rearrangement links TRBV27 to TRBJ1-4, with D perhaps TRBD1 (5 bases). The CDR3 loop spans 18 amino acids. Trimming removed 4 bases from V and 6 bases from J, with 24 bases in between. Germline CDR1 and CDR2: MNHEY and SMNVEV (reference sequence). In nucleotides, the CDR3 is TGTGCCAGCAGTTCCCACTACGCCGGGGCGGTTTCGCATGAAAAACTGTTTTTT. Translating it yields CASSSHYAGAVSHEKLFF.

The chain has TRBV5-1 and TRBJ2-7; D possibly matches TRBD1 or TRBD2 (6 bases each). The CDR3 is 15 amino acids. Looked up from germline, CDR1 is SGHRS and CDR2 is YFSETQ. V lost 0 bases and J lost 3, with 13 bases in between. The CDR3 loop reads CASSLALGGHYEQYF. In nucleotides, the CDR3 is TGCGCCAGCAGCTTGGCTCTAGGGGGGCACTACGAGCAGTACTTC.

This chain joins TRBV6-1 and TRBJ2-3; 8 bases map to TRBD2. The V gene end was trimmed by 2 bases and the J gene end by 6 bases; junction bases not matched to a gene: 7. Looked up from germline, CDR1 is MNHNS and CDR2 is SASEGT. This CDR3 is 15 amino acids long. The CDR3 here is CASSEPSGGADTQYF. For the CDR3, the DNA is TGTGCCAGCAGTGAACCGAGCGGGGGTGCGGATACGCAGTATTTT.

This clone was counted a few times. This chain links TRBV5-1 with TRBJ1-3, with TRBD1 matching over 9 bases. The V and J ends lost 0 bases and 2 bases, in that order; junction bases with no gene match: 0. The CDR3 covers 15 residues. CDR1 is SGHRS and CDR2 is YFSETQ in the germline V gene. The CDR3 loop reads CASSLGDRAGNTIYF. CDR3 DNA: TGCGCCAGCAGCTTGGGGGACAGGGCTGGAAACACCATATATTTT.

This chain links TRBV4-1 with TRBJ1-2; TRBD1 aligns across 7 bases. The trim removed 1 base at V and 6 bases at J, leaving 2 bases unmatched. This CDR3 spans 13 amino acids. Germline CDR1 is MGHRA and CDR2 is YSYEKL. The CDR3 loop reads CASSQGGTDGYTF. DNA of the CDR3: TGCGCCAGCAGCCAAGGGGGGACAGATGGCTACACCTTC.

The genes are TRBV14 and TRBJ2-4; TRBD1 aligns across 8 bases. CDR1 and CDR2 (germline): SGHDN, FVKESK. V trimming: 0 bases; J trimming: 8 bases; junction bases outside the gene matches: 9. This CDR3 is built from 16 residues. Here the CDR3 reads CASSQDRGRGVDIQYF. The CDR3 DNA sequence: TGTGCCAGCAGCCAAGACAGGGGGCGCGGGGTTGACATTCAGTACTTC. Variable domain in full (rest from reference TRBV14 and TRBJ2-4): EAGVTQFPSHSVIEKGQTVTLRCDPISGHDNLYWYRRVMGKEIKFLLHFVKESKQDESGMPNNRFLAERTGGTYSTLKVQPAELEDSGVYFCASSQDRGRGVDIQYFGAGTRLSVL.

The V and J genes are TRBV7-9 and TRBJ1-3; no firm D call. V was clipped by 8 bases and J by 0 bases, with 14 bases between them. Per the germline V gene, CDR1 is SEHNR and CDR2 is FQNEAQ (reference sequence). CDR3 length: 15 amino acids. CDR3 protein: CASLIYTSSGNTIYF. Here the CDR3 DNA reads TGTGCCAGCTTAATTTACACGAGCTCTGGAAACACCATATATTTT.

The chain uses TRBV7-2 and TRBJ2-7; 7 bases are shared with TRBD1. The V gene's germline CDR1 is SGHTA and CDR2 FQGNSA. V lost 5 bases, J lost 2 bases, and 3 bases stayed unmatched. CDR3 size: 13 residues. Written as DNA, the CDR3 is TGTGCCAGCAGCGTAACAGGGGCCTACGAGCAGTACTTC. Amino acids: CASSVTGAYEQYF. Complete variable domain (other parts from reference TRBV7-2 and TRBJ2-7): GAGVSQSPSNKVTEKGKDVELRCDPISGHTALYWYRQSLGQGLEFLIYFQGNSAPDKSGLPSDRFSAERTGGSVSTLTIQRTQQEDSAVYLCASSVTGAYEQYFGPGTRLTVT.

The rearrangement uses TRBV5-1 and TRBJ2-7; D is unresolved. This CDR3 is built from 16 residues. V was pared by 0 bases and J by 1 base, with 14 bases between. Germline CDR1 is SGHRS and CDR2 is YFSETQ. This chain's CDR3 is CASSLEPGGVSYEQYF. CDR3 coding DNA: TGCGCCAGCAGCTTGGAACCTGGTGGGGTTTCCTACGAGCAGTACTTC.

The gene calls are TRBV12-3 or TRBV12-4 and TRBJ2-2; 8 bases are a match to TRBD1. The CDR3 loop spans 13 amino acids. Unmatched junction bases numbered 2, after V lost 5 bases and J lost 6 bases. The CDR3 coding sequence is TGTGCCAGCAGTCTCAGGGGGCCCGGGGAGCTGTTTTTT. Its translation is CASSLRGPGELFF.

J is TRBJ2-7 and V is TRBV3-1 (or the pseudogene TRBV3-2); the D call may be TRBD1 or TRBD2 (5 bases each). V was pared by 3 bases and J by 3 bases, with 9 bases between. CDR3 length: 13 amino acids. Germline V CDR1 and CDR2: LGHDT, YNNKEL (reference sequence). DNA for the CDR3: TGTGCCAGCAGCCAGAGGGGCCGCTACGAGCAGTACTTC. Translation: CASSQRGRYEQYF.

The chain has TRBV25-1 and TRBJ1-1, with D perhaps matching TRBD1 (5 bases). Germline CDR1 is MGHDK and CDR2 is SYGVNS. V lost 3 bases, J lost 3 bases, and 14 bases lay in between. The CDR3 contains 15 residues. The CDR3 coding sequence is TGTGCCAGCAGTGACACAGGCGTGGGTGACACTGAAGCTTTCTTT. Residues: CASSDTGVGDTEAFF.

The genes are TRBV6-5 and TRBJ2-7; the match to TRBD2 covers 10 bases. The CDR3 length is 16 residues. Germline V lookup: CDR1 MNHEY, CDR2 SVGAGI. V shed 2 bases, J shed 4 bases, and the junction held 8 bases outside the gene matches. Written as DNA, the CDR3 is TGTGCCAGCAGTTACAAGTCTAGCGGGAGTTCTTACGAGCAGTACGTC. Translating gives CASSYKSSGSSYEQYV.

V is TRBV2 and J is TRBJ2-1; 7 nucleotides agree with TRBD2. Trimming removed 6 bases from V and 4 bases from J; junction bases left unmatched: 3. Germline assignment: CDR1 SNHLY and CDR2 FYNNEI. CDR3 length: 13 residues. CDR3 nucleotide sequence: TGTGCCAGCAGGGCGGGAGCTTACAATGAGCAGTTCTTC. It codes for CASRAGAYNEQFF.

This chain links TRBV5-5 with TRBJ2-1; D remains unclear. In germline, CDR1 is SGHKS, CDR2 YYEKEE (reference sequence). This CDR3 region has 12 residues. With 3 bases removed from V and 7 bases from J, the gap between germline ends came to 8 bases. CDR3 amino acids: CASSYSENEQFF. The CDR3 DNA follows: TGTGCCAGCAGCTACTCCGAGAATGAGCAGTTCTTC.